Below, 28 T cell receptor beta chains from the same sample are listed, as sequenced in a study of T cell responses to AZD1222 COVID-19 vaccine. Using immunoSEQ multiplex PCR, the repertoire was profiled, and TCRdb retains in-frame clones only, with some absent. The sample gives some 120,000 clones, about 91% of which show up once; approximately 10% is in the top ten. This specimen consisted of peripheral blood, obtained on day 0 of AZD1222 vaccination. Receptors were obtained from an adult in good health.

The genes are TRBV18 and TRBJ2-2; D possibly matches TRBD1 or TRBD2 (5 bases each). The CDR3 spans 16 residues. The V end was cut by 0 bases, the J end by 4 bases, with 12 bases between. The germline V gene encodes CDR1 KGHSH and CDR2 LQKENI. DNA of the CDR3: TGTGCCAGCTCACCACCGGGGGTGGCGACCACCGGGGAGCTGTTTTTT. As protein: CASSPPGVATTGELFF.

The CDR3 DNA sequence: TGCGCCAGCAGCTTGGTCGGGTACAATGAGCAGTTCTTC. The encoded protein is CASSLVGYNEQFF. This chain links TRBV5-1 with TRBJ2-1; D ambiguous. V lost 0 bases and J lost 4, with 5 bases in between. This CDR3 spans 13 amino acids. The V gene's germline CDR1 is SGHRS and CDR2 YFSETQ.

This chain uses TRBV5-1 with TRBJ1-1; 7 bases match TRBD1. The junction had 11 bases not matched to a gene; V was cut back by 5 bases and J by 4 bases. The CDR3 spans 15 residues. CDR1 and CDR2 from the germline V gene are SGHRS and YFSETQ. The CDR3 sequence: CASSSTGRFGTEAFF. The CDR3 DNA follows: TGCGCCAGCAGTTCGACAGGGAGATTTGGCACTGAAGCTTTCTTT.

The count of this clone is one. The chain is built from TRBV11-1 and TRBJ2-7; 11 bases align to TRBD2. CDR3 length: 16 amino acids. Per germline, CDR1 SGHAT and CDR2 FQDESV (reference sequence). V was clipped by 5 bases and J by 6 bases; unmatched bases: 12. CDR3 sequence: CASSALGTSGSPEQYF. CDR3 nucleotide sequence: TGTGCCAGCAGCGCACTGGGCACTAGCGGGAGCCCCGAGCAGTACTTC.

This chain uses TRBV6-2 or TRBV6-3 with TRBJ2-2; D not certain. CDR3 length equals 13 residues. Germline lookup yields CDR1 MNHEY and CDR2 SVGEGT. The V gene lost 5 bases and the J gene lost 2 bases, with 6 bases spanning the gap. Here the CDR3 reads CASSTINTGELFF. As DNA, the CDR3 is TGTGCCAGCAGTACTATCAACACCGGGGAGCTGTTTTTT.

The chain has TRBV2 and TRBJ2-7; D might be TRBD1 (6 bases). The ends were cut back, 6 bases at V and 0 bases at J, with 12 bases in the middle. The germline V gene encodes CDR1 SNHLY and CDR2 FYNNEI. CDR3 length: 14 residues. In nucleotides, the CDR3 is TGTGCCAGCAGACGACAGGCGAGCTCCTACGAGCAGTACTTC. Encoded protein: CASRRQASSYEQYF.

The chain recombines TRBV15 with TRBJ2-7; D might be TRBD1 (6 bases). Trimming removed 3 bases from V and 1 base from J, with 7 bases in between. CDR1 and CDR2 from the germline V gene are LNHNV and YYDKDF (reference sequence). This CDR3 has 13 amino acids. The CDR3 sequence is CATSSGQSYEQYF. Here the CDR3 DNA reads TGTGCCACCAGCAGTGGACAGTCCTACGAGCAGTACTTC.

The V and J genes are TRBV29-1 and TRBJ1-4, with a possible D match to TRBD1 (5 bases). V shed 3 bases and J shed 3 bases, with 11 bases lying between them. CDR1 is SQVTM, CDR2 ANQGSEA, per germline. There are 14 residues in the CDR3. DNA for the CDR3: TGCAGCGTTGATATCTCGGGGGCTAATGAAAAACTGTTTTTT. Its translation is CSVDISGANEKLFF.

This clone was counted a single time. CDR3 nucleotide sequence: TGCGCCAGCAGCCAGGACAGTGAGCAGTTCTTC. Its protein product is CASSQDSEQFF. This chain uses TRBV4-1 with TRBJ2-1; a weak D match, TRBD1 (6 bases). The CDR3 length is 11 residues. Germline assignment: CDR1 MGHRA and CDR2 YSYEKL. Trimming shortened V by 3 bases and J by 9 bases, and 6 bases separated the two germline ends.

This chain uses TRBV2 with TRBJ1-4; D ambiguous. This CDR3 has 15 residues. V was trimmed by 6 bases and J by 0 bases, leaving 11 bases between them. Germline loops: CDR1 SNHLY, CDR2 FYNNEI. CDR3 DNA sequence: TGTGCCAGCAGGGAAAGACCAACAACTAATGAAAAACTGTTTTTT. It encodes CASRERPTTNEKLFF.

The chain is built from TRBV24-1 and TRBJ2-2, with 9 bases that match TRBD2. The J segment lost 1 base and the V segment lost 2 bases, leaving 4 bases of the junction unmatched. In germline, CDR1 is KGHDR, CDR2 SFDVKD. This CDR3 is 17 amino acids long. CDR3 amino acids: CATSDYEAGGNTGELFF. DNA of the CDR3: TGTGCCACCAGTGATTATGAAGCGGGGGGGAACACCGGGGAGCTGTTTTTT.

The J gene is TRBJ2-7, the V gene TRBV28; a weak D match, TRBD1 (7 bases). The CDR3 has 13 residues. V was cut by 11 bases and J by 1 base, with 15 bases left in between. The V gene's germline CDR1 is MDHEN and CDR2 SYDVKM. DNA for the CDR3: TGTGCCTCAGGGGGAGGAGGTTCCTACGAGCAGTACTTC. Translation: CASGGGGSYEQYF.

The chain combines TRBV19 with TRBJ2-2; D is possibly TRBD1 (5 bases). This CDR3 has 17 residues. CDR1 and CDR2 (germline): LNHDA, SQIVND (reference sequence). V was cut by 3 bases and J by 2 bases, with 16 bases left in between. CDR3 loop: CASSIIEGVLNTGELFF. The CDR3 DNA follows: TGTGCCAGTAGTATTATTGAAGGGGTCCTAAACACCGGGGAGCTGTTTTTT.

The J gene is TRBJ1-4, the V gene TRBV9; D possibly corresponds to TRBD1 (6 bases). With 1 base removed from V and 7 bases from J, the gap between germline ends came to 20 bases. From germline, CDR1 is SGDLS and CDR2 YYNGEE. This CDR3 is 17 amino acids long. Written as DNA, the CDR3 is TGTGCCAGCAGCGTATTGTTTCTGCGGGGGCTATCTGAAAAACTGTTTTTT. Protein: CASSVLFLRGLSEKLFF.

The CDR3 sequence is CASSINGLGNYEQYF. The CDR3 DNA is TGTGCCAGTAGTATAAATGGGTTGGGGAACTACGAGCAGTACTTC. This rearrangement joins TRBV19 to TRBJ2-7; no clear D. This CDR3 is 15 amino acids long. Germline V lookup: CDR1 LNHDA, CDR2 SQIVND (reference sequence). V gave up 2 bases and J gave up 3 bases, with 14 bases separating them. The full variable domain, completed using reference TRBV19 and TRBJ2-7, is DGGITQSPKYLFRKEGQNVTLSCEQNLNHDAMYWYRQDPGQGLRLIYYSQIVNDFQKGDIAEGYSVSREKKESFPLTVTSAQKNPTAFYLCASSINGLGNYEQYFGPGTRLTVT.

The chain couples TRBV29-1 to TRBJ1-5, with 8 bases matching TRBD1. The CDR3 is made up of 12 amino acids. V trimming: 5 bases; J trimming: 7 bases; junction bases outside the gene matches: 4. Germline lookup yields CDR1 SQVTM and CDR2 ANQGSEA. The CDR3 reads CSVMDREQPQHF. DNA for the CDR3: TGCAGCGTTATGGACAGGGAACAGCCCCAGCATTTT.

The sample holds a few counts of this clone. The gene calls are TRBV30 and TRBJ1-6, with D possibly being TRBD1 (5 bases). Trimming took off 2 bases at V and 5 bases at J, with 19 bases between the two ends. The CDR3 loop spans 17 amino acids. Germline loops: CDR1 GTSNPN, CDR2 SVGIG (reference sequence). CDR3 amino acids: CAWSRGVGSGDNSPLHF. The CDR3, as DNA: TGTGCCTGGAGTCGGGGGGTGGGAAGCGGAGATAATTCACCCCTCCACTTT.

V and J are TRBV7-2 and TRBJ1-5; D not resolved. The CDR3 spans 13 residues. The germline V and J ends were trimmed by 1 base and 5 bases, with 6 bases remaining between them. The V gene's germline CDR1 is SGHTA and CDR2 FQGNSA. The CDR3 sequence: CASSLDRYQPQHF. CDR3 in DNA: TGTGCCAGCAGCTTAGACAGATATCAGCCCCAGCATTTT. The full variable domain, its missing parts supplied by reference TRBV7-2 and TRBJ1-5, is GAGVSQSPSNKVTEKGKDVELRCDPISGHTALYWYRQSLGQGLEFLIYFQGNSAPDKSGLPSDRFSAERTGGSVSTLTIQRTQQEDSAVYLCASSLDRYQPQHFGDGTRLSIL.

For the CDR3, the DNA is TGTGCCAGCAGCCCGCCGGGGGAGACCCAGTACTTC. Translation: CASSPPGETQYF. The chain employs TRBV11-2 and TRBJ2-5; D may be TRBD2 (5 bases). Germline V gives CDR1 SGHAT, CDR2 FQNNGV. CDR3 length equals 12 residues. V lost 5 bases, J lost 5 bases, and 9 bases lay in between.

The chain links TRBV18 to TRBJ2-2; 8 bases align to TRBD1. The CDR3 is made up of 17 amino acids. The germline CDR1 and CDR2 sequences are KGHSH and LQKENI. V shed 0 bases and J 0 bases; nucleotides not matched to a gene: 3. The DNA of the CDR3 is TGTGCCAGCTCACCACCTGACAGGGGACCGAACACCGGGGAGCTGTTTTTT. This gives the protein CASSPPDRGPNTGELFF.

The rearrangement joins TRBV28 to TRBJ1-2; a possible D gene is TRBD1 (6 bases). Trimming stripped 7 bases from V and 5 bases from J, with 14 bases between. Germline V gives CDR1 MDHEN, CDR2 SYDVKM. The CDR3 covers 13 residues. As DNA, the CDR3 is TGTGCCAGCACCAGGGGCGGGCCGTATGGCTACACCTTC. Protein product: CASTRGGPYGYTF.

CDR3 protein: CATTSGGGTGELFF. CDR3 in DNA: TGTGCCACGACTAGCGGGGGAGGAACCGGGGAGCTGTTTTTT. The chain links TRBV7-2 to TRBJ2-2, with TRBD2 matching 12 bases. Germline-derived CDR1 and CDR2 are SGHTA and FQGNSA. This CDR3 contains 14 residues. V lost 10 bases, J lost 5 bases, and 5 bases stayed unmatched. Using reference TRBV7-2 and TRBJ2-2 for the parts outside the CDR3, the full variable domain is GAGVSQSPSNKVTEKGKDVELRCDPISGHTALYWYRQSLGQGLEFLIYFQGNSAPDKSGLPSDRFSAERTGGSVSTLTIQRTQQEDSAVYLCATTSGGGTGELFFGEGSRLTVL.

The gene calls are TRBV28 and TRBJ2-2, with D possibly TRBD2 on 5 matching bases. V lost 2 bases and J 0 bases, leaving 10 bases between the germline ends. CDR3 length: 16 residues. From germline, CDR1 is MDHEN and CDR2 SYDVKM. CDR3: CASSLGASPNTGELFF. The CDR3 coding sequence is TGTGCCAGCAGTTTAGGTGCTAGCCCGAACACCGGGGAGCTGTTTTTT.

This clone has only a few counts. The rearrangement uses TRBV4-1 and TRBJ2-1; a possible D gene is TRBD2 (5 bases). The ends were cut back, 0 bases at V and 1 base at J, with 10 bases in the middle. There are 16 residues in the CDR3. The germline V gene encodes CDR1 MGHRA and CDR2 YSYEKL. CDR3 DNA: TGCGCCAGCAGCCAAGATGTCAGCGGTTCCTACAATGAGCAGTTCTTC. Its translation is CASSQDVSGSYNEQFF.

V gene TRBV2 combines with J gene TRBJ2-7; D gene uncertain. V dropped 7 bases and J dropped 2 bases, with 15 bases sitting between them. The CDR3 loop spans 14 amino acids. Germline V gene lookup returns CDR1 SNHLY and CDR2 FYNNEI. Here the CDR3 reads CASTAPPGTYEQYF. CDR3 bases: TGTGCCAGCACCGCTCCCCCCGGAACCTACGAGCAGTACTTC.

The V call is TRBV7-8, the J call TRBJ2-1; 8 bases align to TRBD2. Per germline, CDR1 SGHVS and CDR2 FQNEAQ. This CDR3 is built from 13 residues. After removal of 4 bases from V and 10 bases from J, the junction contained 6 bases not matched to a gene. In DNA, the CDR3 is TGTGCCAGCAGCTCAGACATAGCGGGAGAGCAGTTCTTC. Translated, it gives CASSSDIAGEQFF.

The rearrangement links TRBV7-2 to TRBJ1-2, with 7 bases identical to TRBD1. The length of the CDR3 is 13 residues. V was pared by 4 bases and J by 8 bases, with 7 bases of the junction left unmatched. Germline assignment: CDR1 SGHTA and CDR2 FQGNSA. Here the CDR3 DNA reads TGTGCCAGCAGCTCGCAGGGGGTTGTAGGCTACACCTTC. Amino acids: CASSSQGVVGYTF.

This clone was recorded once. V and J are TRBV7-2 and TRBJ2-4; 9 bases agree with TRBD2. Germline CDR1 and CDR2: SGHTA and FQGNSA. Losses at the gene ends were 8 bases for V and 6 bases for J; bases not matched to a gene: 5. There are 13 residues in the CDR3. This CDR3 is CASGLAGINIQYF. The CDR3 region has the DNA TGTGCCAGCGGTCTAGCGGGGATAAACATTCAGTACTTC.